The entry below gives a single TCR beta chain sequence along with its context. Its antigen remains unknown. The CDR3 has 14 residues. V was cut by 6 bases and J by 6 bases, with 17 bases left in between. The sample originates from a study of type 1 regulatory T cells. Overall study results and limits: Compared with non-type 1 regulatory T cells, type 1 regulatory T cells showed a more restricted TCR repertoire.

MiXCR, applied by TCRdb to the reads, yields one record per CDR3 protein. The sample carries approximately 77,000 distinct CDR3 sequences, around 20% recorded once. The genes are TRBV12-3 or TRBV12-4 and TRBJ1-1; tentative D call: TRBD1 (5 bases). The material sequenced was cultured type 1 regulatory T (Tr1) cells, either the whole culture or a sorted fraction (not recorded which). The TCR was taken from a human donor in good health. The CDR3: CASRHPRDRSEAFF. The CDR3 DNA follows: TGTGCCAGCAGACACCCCCGGGACCGCTCTGAAGCTTTCTTT.